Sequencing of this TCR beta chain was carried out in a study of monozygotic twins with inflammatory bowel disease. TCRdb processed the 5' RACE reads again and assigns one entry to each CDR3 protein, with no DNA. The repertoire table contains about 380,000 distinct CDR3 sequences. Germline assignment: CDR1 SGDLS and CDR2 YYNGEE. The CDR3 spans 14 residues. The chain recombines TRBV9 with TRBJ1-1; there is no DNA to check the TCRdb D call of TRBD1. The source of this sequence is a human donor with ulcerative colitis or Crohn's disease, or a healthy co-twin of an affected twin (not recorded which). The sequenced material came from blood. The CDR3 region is CASSDRAMNTEAFF.